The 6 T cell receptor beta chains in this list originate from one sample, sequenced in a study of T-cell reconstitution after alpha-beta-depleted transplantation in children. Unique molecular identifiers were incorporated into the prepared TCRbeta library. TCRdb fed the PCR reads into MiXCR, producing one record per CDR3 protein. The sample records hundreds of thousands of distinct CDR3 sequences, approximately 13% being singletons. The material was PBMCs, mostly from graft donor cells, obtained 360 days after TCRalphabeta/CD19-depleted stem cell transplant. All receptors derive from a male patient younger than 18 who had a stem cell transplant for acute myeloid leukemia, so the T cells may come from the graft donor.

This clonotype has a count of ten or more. CDR3 amino acids: CASSIQAGEATDTQYF. In DNA form, the CDR3 reads TGTGCCAGCAGTATCCAAGCGGGAGAAGCGACAGATACGCAGTATTTT. This rearrangement joins TRBV12-3 or TRBV12-4 to TRBJ2-3; TRBD2 matches 8 bases. This CDR3 is 16 amino acids long. V lost 5 bases, J lost 3 bases, and 10 bases stayed unmatched.

The CDR3: CSARGQRYEQFF. For the CDR3, the DNA is TGCAGTGCTAGAGGGCAGAGGTATGAGCAGTTCTTC. This chain uses TRBV20-1 with TRBJ2-1; no clear D. This CDR3 contains 12 residues. V was pared by 1 base and J by 8 bases, with 9 bases between. Germline values: CDR1 DFQATT, CDR2 SNEGSKA (reference sequence).

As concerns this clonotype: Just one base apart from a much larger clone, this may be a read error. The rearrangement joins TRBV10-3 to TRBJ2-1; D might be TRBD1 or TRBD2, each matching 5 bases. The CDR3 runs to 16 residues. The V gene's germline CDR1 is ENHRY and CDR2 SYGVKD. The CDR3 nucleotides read TGTGCCATCACTATCACCGGGACGCACTCCTACAATGAGGAGTTCTTC. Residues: CAITITGTHSYNEEFF.

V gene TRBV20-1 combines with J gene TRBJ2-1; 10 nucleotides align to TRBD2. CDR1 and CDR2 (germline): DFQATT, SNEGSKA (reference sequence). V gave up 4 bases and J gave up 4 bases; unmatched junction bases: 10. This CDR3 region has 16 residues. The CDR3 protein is CSATRPGTSAYNEQFF. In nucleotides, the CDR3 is TGCAGTGCTACCAGACCCGGGACTAGCGCTTACAATGAGCAGTTCTTC.

As DNA, the CDR3 is TGTGCCAGCAGCTTAGGTCCGGGTTACGAGCAGTACTTC. This gives the protein CASSLGPGYEQYF. This rearrangement joins TRBV11-2 to TRBJ2-7; no definite D call. There are 13 residues in the CDR3. Trimming removed 1 base at V and 4 bases at J, with 8 bases between. The germline CDR1 and CDR2 sequences are SGHAT and FQNNGV.

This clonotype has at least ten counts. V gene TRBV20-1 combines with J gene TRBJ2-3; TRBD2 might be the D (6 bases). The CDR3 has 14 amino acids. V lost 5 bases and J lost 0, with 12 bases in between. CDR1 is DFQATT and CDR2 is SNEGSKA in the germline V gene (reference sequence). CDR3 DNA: TGCAGTGCTCCGTGGCGGGGCAGCACAGATACGCAGTATTTT. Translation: CSAPWRGSTDTQYF.